Included here is one TCR beta chain sequence, with context. The specificity of this receptor is unknown. The input lacks base qualities; no much larger clone sits a single base away. Per the germline V gene (reference sequence), LNHDA is the CDR1 and SQIVND is the CDR2. Ends trimmed: V by 5 bases, J by 6 bases; bases unmatched to a gene: 6. The CDR3 holds 14 amino acids from the cysteine to the phenylalanine. Only CDR3 DNA remains: 42 bases, in frame from the first base. The CDR3 regions of human TCRbeta chains were analyzed by immunosequencing. Regarding the original processing steps: TCRs in the repertoires were compared against a reference library of SARS-CoV-2-specific TCRs that had been generated with the MIRA antigen-specificity platform. Breadth was defined as the fraction of unique TCRs that were SARS-CoV-2-associated. Depth was defined as the fraction of total T cells that were SARS-CoV-2-associated. Using the MIRA data, every spike-specific TCR was mapped to the spike region that the TCR reacted to and assigned to either a CD4 or a CD8 class. Log10-transformed breadth and depth values were compared by one-way ANOVA with Sidak's multiple comparisons tests. Not all clones reach the TCRdb copy of this immuneACCESS table, which keeps in-frame sequences only. Checked studies attribute under half of the gap to unresolved V genes and leave the rest unexplained. From that table come the V and J calls and clone size; the DNA was used to work out D and trimming. This sample comprises 100,000 to 150,000 clones, 90% of them detected only once. The biggest ten clones account for roughly 7.2% of the sample.

The sample comes from a study of T cell responses to AZD1222 COVID-19 vaccine (TCRdb year 2021). Some background on the complete study: AZD1222 recipients with second doses at about 4 weeks or about 12 weeks were pooled, because spike-specific TCR depth and breadth did not differ between schedules. A total of just over 230 trial participants underwent TCR sequencing, of whom more than 200 had received two doses of AZD1222 and around 25 had received two doses of the MenACWY control vaccine. Enrollment into the trials was organized by age into subgroups of 18-55, 56-69 and 70-plus years, and those subgroups contained roughly 140, 27 and 60 TCR-sequenced participants, respectively.

Points the paper makes about the study in general: No day 14 peak-response samples were available, so repertoires were characterized only after the peak T cell response. Conclusions about previously exposed vaccinees are limited because only a handful of AZD1222 recipients were SARS-CoV-2 seropositive at baseline. CD4 TCRs associated with the vaccine covered the entire spike protein, and the dominant responses were in regions 160-218 and 743-854. Most participants were white British and females outnumbered males, and the authors suggested that clonal diversity may have been underestimated. Spike-specific TCR breadth and depth rose significantly after two AZD1222 doses compared with day 0 and with MenACWY recipients. Reportedly, close to half of the unique spike-specific TCRs recognized epitopes lying outside the regions that are mutated in the B.1.351 and B.1.1.7 variants. In the small 56-69-year group, the increase in depth fell short of significance, most likely because of low power.

The sample's time point label, in plain terms: baseline before first vaccination. The vaccinee samples were drawn from two UK trials, COV001 and COV002, one of which was a single-blind randomized controlled phase 2/3 trial testing AZD1222 (ChAdOx1 nCoV-19) in healthy adults. For TCRbeta chain sequencing, PBMC samples from trial participants were taken at day 0 and at day 28 after the second dose. Sequences were derived from peripheral blood, sampled on day 0 of AZD1222 vaccination. The source of this sequence is an adult in good health. The chain couples TRBV19 to TRBJ2-2; 7 of the junction bases match TRBD1. The CDR3 protein: CASSPTTGAGELFF. The bases read TGTGCCAGTAGTCCTACAACAGGGGCCGGGGAGCTGTTTTTT.